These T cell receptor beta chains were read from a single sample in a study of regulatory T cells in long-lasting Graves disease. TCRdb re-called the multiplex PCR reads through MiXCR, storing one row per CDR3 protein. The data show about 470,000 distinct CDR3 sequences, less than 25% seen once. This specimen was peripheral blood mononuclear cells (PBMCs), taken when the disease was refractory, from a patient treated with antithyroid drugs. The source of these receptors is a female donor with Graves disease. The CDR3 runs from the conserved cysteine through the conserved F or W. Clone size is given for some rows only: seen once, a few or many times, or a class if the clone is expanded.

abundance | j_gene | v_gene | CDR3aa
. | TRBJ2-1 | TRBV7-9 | CASSREGLAGNNEQFF
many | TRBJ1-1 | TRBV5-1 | CASSLREGGTEAFF
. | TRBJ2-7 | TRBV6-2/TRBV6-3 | CASSYDSGVDEQYF
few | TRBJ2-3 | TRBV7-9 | CASSPGGRSSDTQYF
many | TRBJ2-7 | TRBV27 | CASSLSEQGEQYF
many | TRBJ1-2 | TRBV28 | CASSRTGEIDGYTF
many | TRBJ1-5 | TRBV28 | CASSFLGLGQHF
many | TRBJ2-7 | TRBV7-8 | CASRRPGQGQYF
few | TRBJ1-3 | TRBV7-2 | CASSLASLLRNGNTIYF
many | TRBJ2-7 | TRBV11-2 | CASSFQLQLAGENEQYF
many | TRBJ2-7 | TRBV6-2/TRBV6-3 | CASSYSGQRYEQYF
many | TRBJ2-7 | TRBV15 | CATSRDDGYEQYF
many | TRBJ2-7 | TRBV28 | CASSLFVDRSYEQYF
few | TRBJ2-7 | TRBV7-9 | CASSGGGTSGKGSYEQYF
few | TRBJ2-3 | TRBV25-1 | CASSEWDRDTDTQYF
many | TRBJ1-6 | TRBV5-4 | CASSYRDGNSPLHF
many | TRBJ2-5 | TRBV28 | CASSVLRETQYF
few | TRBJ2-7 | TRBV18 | CASSPLGLAGPEEQYF
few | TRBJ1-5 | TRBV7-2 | CASSAGQGGNQPQHF
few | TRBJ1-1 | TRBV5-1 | CASSLASGYTEAFF
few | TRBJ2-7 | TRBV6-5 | CASSYCSSYEQYF